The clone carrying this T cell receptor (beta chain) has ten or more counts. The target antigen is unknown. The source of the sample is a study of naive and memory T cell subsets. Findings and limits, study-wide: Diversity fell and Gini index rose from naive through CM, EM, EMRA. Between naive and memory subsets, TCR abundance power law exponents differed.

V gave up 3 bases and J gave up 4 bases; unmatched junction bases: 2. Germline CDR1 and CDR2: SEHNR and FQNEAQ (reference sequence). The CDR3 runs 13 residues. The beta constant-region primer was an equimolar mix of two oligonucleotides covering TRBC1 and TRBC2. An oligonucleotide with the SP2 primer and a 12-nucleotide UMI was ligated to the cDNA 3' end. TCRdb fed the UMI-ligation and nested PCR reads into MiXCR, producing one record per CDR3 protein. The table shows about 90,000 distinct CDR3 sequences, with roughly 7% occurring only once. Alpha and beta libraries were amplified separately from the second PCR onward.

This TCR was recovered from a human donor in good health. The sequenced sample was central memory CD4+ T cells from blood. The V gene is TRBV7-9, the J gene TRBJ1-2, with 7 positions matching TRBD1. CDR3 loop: CASSFGQVYGYTF. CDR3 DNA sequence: TGTGCCAGCAGCTTTGGACAGGTCTATGGCTACACCTTC.